These 29 T cell receptor beta chains originate from one sample sequenced in a study of CD8 T cells in ankylosing spondylitis. TCRdb recomputed calls from the 5' RACE reads with MiXCR, one row per CDR3 protein. The sample carries 150,000 or so distinct CDR3 sequences, 15% to 20% recorded once. Sequenced input: blood, either unsorted or a sorted T cell fraction (not recorded which). These receptors were taken from a male donor with ankylosing spondylitis or in good health (not recorded which).

This clonotype has a count of ten or more. V and J are TRBV18 and TRBJ2-5; TRBD2 matches 8 bases. In germline, CDR1 is KGHSH, CDR2 LQKENI. V was pared by 6 bases and J by 1 base, with 4 bases of the junction left unmatched. The CDR3 loop spans 14 amino acids. The CDR3 loop is CASSPAGVQETQYF. CDR3 DNA: TGTGCCAGCTCGCCAGCGGGGGTCCAAGAGACCCAGTACTTC.

The chain links TRBV29-1 to TRBJ2-1, with 12 bases identical to TRBD2. This CDR3 has 13 amino acids. Trimming removed 5 bases from V and 6 bases from J; junction bases left unmatched: 2. The germline V gene has CDR1 SQVTM and CDR2 ANQGSEA. The CDR3 DNA is TGCAGCGTTAGACTAGCGGGAGCCAATGAGCAGTTCTTC. Translation gives CSVRLAGANEQFF.

This clonotype was seen repeatedly, ten times or more. This chain links TRBV15 with TRBJ1-1, with D perhaps TRBD1 (6 bases). Trimming stripped 3 bases from V and 5 bases from J, with 16 bases between. The CDR3 is 15 amino acids. Per the germline V gene, CDR1 is LNHNV and CDR2 is YYDKDF (reference sequence). The CDR3 region is CATSSDRSFGTEAFF. CDR3 bases: TGTGCCACCAGCAGTGACAGGTCCTTTGGGACTGAAGCTTTCTTT.

This clonotype occurred a few times. The chain combines TRBV20-1 with TRBJ1-4; D might be TRBD1 (6 bases). The CDR3 extends over 12 amino acids. With 7 bases removed from V and 4 bases from J, the gap between germline ends came to 10 bases. From germline, CDR1 is DFQATT and CDR2 SNEGSKA (reference sequence). The CDR3 loop is CSGGRNNEKLFF. The CDR3, as DNA: TGCAGTGGGGGGCGGAATAATGAAAAACTGTTTTTT.

The chain employs TRBV29-1 and TRBJ2-1; 8 nucleotides align to TRBD2. V was clipped by 7 bases and J by 9 bases; unmatched bases: 14. The CDR3 is made up of 14 amino acids. Germline assignment: CDR1 SQVTM and CDR2 ANQGSEA. The CDR3 spells CSGVGKSGRLEQFF. The DNA of the CDR3 is TGCAGCGGGGTGGGGAAAAGCGGGAGACTTGAGCAGTTCTTC.

This clonotype has at least ten counts. The rearrangement uses TRBV20-1 and TRBJ2-7, with TRBD1 matching 7 bases. The V gene's germline CDR1 is DFQATT and CDR2 SNEGSKA (reference sequence). J was trimmed by 3 bases and V by 2 bases; bases with no gene match: 7. The CDR3 has 14 residues. CDR3 coding DNA: TGCAGTGCTAGATCCGGGACAGTGGTCTACGAGCAGTACTTC. This encodes CSARSGTVVYEQYF.

As concerns this clonotype: This may come from a read error, since a much larger clone is one base off. V gene TRBV7-2 combines with J gene TRBJ1-1, with D possibly TRBD1 on 6 matching bases. The germline CDR1 and CDR2 sequences are SGHTA and FQGNSA. The CDR3 consists of 14 residues. Trimming left V 3 bases short and J 7 bases short, with 15 bases between. CDR3 amino acids: CASSFITGINEAFF. In nucleotides, the CDR3 is TGTGCCAGCAGCTTCATCACAGGGATTAATGAAGCTTTCTTT.

Concerning this clonotype: A much larger clone lies a single base off, so this may be a read error. This chain uses TRBV2 with TRBJ2-5; D is perhaps TRBD2 (6 bases). This CDR3 comprises 13 residues. Germline V CDR1 and CDR2: SNHLY, FYNNEI. CDR3 nucleotides: TGTGCCAGCAGTGAAGGTAGCCGGGAGACCCAGAACTTC. Its protein product is CASSEGSRETQNF.

This clonotype appeared a single time. The genes are TRBV6-5 and TRBJ1-6; possible D gene TRBD1, 5 bases. The CDR3 sequence is 17 residues long. Per the germline V gene, CDR1 is MNHEY and CDR2 is SVGAGI. Trimming removed 3 bases from V and 0 bases from J, with 12 bases in between. The CDR3 sequence is CASSYSGPSSYNSPLHF. The DNA for the CDR3 is TGTGCCAGCAGTTATTCAGGGCCTAGCTCCTATAATTCACCCCTCCACTTT.

The rearrangement joins TRBV20-1 to TRBJ2-3; D remains ambiguous. Germline V gene lookup returns CDR1 DFQATT and CDR2 SNEGSKA (reference sequence). The CDR3 covers 14 residues. V lost 3 bases and J 2 bases, leaving 12 bases between the germline ends. The CDR3, as DNA: TGCAGTGCTAGCTCCTTTCCGCACACAGATACGCAGTATTTT. Amino acids: CSASSFPHTDTQYF.

This clonotype turned up a few times. The genes are TRBV4-1 and TRBJ2-3; TRBD2 is a possible D gene (5 bases). Germline CDR1 reads MGHRA; CDR2 reads YSYEKL. Trimming stripped 4 bases from V and 5 bases from J, with 13 bases between. The CDR3 runs 14 residues. The CDR3 protein is CASSPPGFGDTQYF. CDR3 DNA: TGCGCCAGCAGCCCCCCGGGGTTCGGAGATACGCAGTATTTT.

This clonotype has just a few counts. This CDR3 reads CSTEHQETQYF. The DNA of the CDR3 is TGCAGCACGGAACACCAAGAGACCCAGTACTTC. The V and J genes are TRBV20-1 and TRBJ2-5; D remains unclear. The CDR3 sequence is 11 residues long. Germline assignment: CDR1 DFQATT and CDR2 SNEGSKA (reference sequence).

The chain combines TRBV20-1 with TRBJ1-5; 10 bases match TRBD1. The CDR3 is 13 residues long. Unmatched junction bases numbered 7, after V lost 7 bases and J lost 7 bases. CDR1 and CDR2 from the germline V gene are DFQATT and SNEGSKA (reference sequence). Here the CDR3 DNA reads TGCAGTGGATTAGACAGGGGGCAACAGCCCCAGCATTTT. This translates into CSGLDRGQQPQHF.

This clonotype was counted ten times or more. This chain uses TRBV5-1 with TRBJ2-1; 7 bases match TRBD2. This CDR3 spans 14 amino acids. CDR1 and CDR2 from the germline V gene are SGHRS and YFSETQ. V lost 4 bases and J lost 1; bases outside the gene matches: 2. The CDR3 region has the DNA TGCGCCAGCAGCGCACTAGCGTCCTACAATGAGCAGTTCTTC. Amino acid sequence: CASSALASYNEQFF.

This clonotype has at least ten counts. The rearrangement links TRBV29-1 to TRBJ2-7; 9 bases match TRBD2. Germline CDR1 SQVTM, CDR2 ANQGSEA. This CDR3 is built from 12 residues. The junction had 2 bases not matched to a gene; V was cut back by 5 bases and J by 3 bases. The CDR3 coding sequence is TGCAGCGTTCGTAGCGGGAGCTACGAGCAGTACTTC. This encodes CSVRSGSYEQYF.

In this sample, this clonotype turned up many times. The rearrangement joins TRBV5-1 to TRBJ2-3; TRBD2 aligns across 8 bases. There are 15 residues in the CDR3. V shed 1 base and J 2 bases; nucleotides not matched to a gene: 3. Per germline, CDR1 SGHRS and CDR2 YFSETQ. The CDR3, as DNA: TGCGCCAGCAGCTTGTCTAGCGGGTTCACAGATACGCAGTATTTT. It encodes CASSLSSGFTDTQYF.

This chain connects TRBV5-6 to TRBJ2-2, with D perhaps TRBD1 (6 bases). Germline V gene data show CDR1 as SGHDT and CDR2 as YYEEEE. The CDR3 totals 16 residues. V lost 2 bases to trimming and J lost 8 bases, with 19 bases between them. The CDR3 nucleotides are TGTGCCAGCAGCTTTCAGAGGGGGATCGAACGGGGGGAGCTGTTTTTT. It yields the protein CASSFQRGIERGELFF. Using reference TRBV5-6 and TRBJ2-2 for the parts outside the CDR3, the full variable domain is DAGVTQSPTHLIKTRGQQVTLRCSPKSGHDTVSWYQQALGQGPQFIFQYYEEEERQRGNFPDRFSGHQFPNYSSELNVNALLLGDSALYLCASSFQRGIERGELFFGEGSRLTVL.

The sample holds a few counts of this clonotype. This chain links TRBV28 with TRBJ1-2, with D perhaps matching TRBD1 (5 bases). The V and J ends lost 2 bases and 4 bases respectively, with 8 bases between them. The CDR3 is 13 amino acids. Germline-derived CDR1 and CDR2 are MDHEN and SYDVKM. CDR3 nucleotide sequence: TGTGCCAGCAGTTTACAGGGAGGCTATGGCTACACCTTC. Amino acid sequence: CASSLQGGYGYTF.

This clonotype was counted at least ten times. This chain uses TRBV20-1 with TRBJ2-5, with 9 bases fitting TRBD2. This CDR3 is 15 amino acids long. CDR1 and CDR2 from the germline V gene are DFQATT and SNEGSKA (reference sequence). V gave up 3 bases and J gave up 2 bases; unmatched junction bases: 7. The CDR3 is CSASRASGNQETQYF. CDR3 bases: TGCAGTGCTAGCCGGGCTAGCGGGAATCAAGAGACCCAGTACTTC.

This clonotype was seen many times. J is TRBJ2-1 and V is TRBV7-9; D unclear. CDR3 length: 13 residues. Germline lookup yields CDR1 SEHNR and CDR2 FQNEAQ (reference sequence). V lost 3 bases to trimming and J lost 8 bases, with 11 bases between them. CDR3: CASSFPISDEQFF. CDR3 nucleotides: TGTGCCAGCAGCTTTCCCATCAGCGATGAGCAGTTCTTC.

This clonotype was counted a few times. V usage is TRBV20-1 and J usage is TRBJ2-6, with 10 bases aligning to TRBD1. The ends lost 3 bases at V and 2 bases at J; junction bases unmatched: 7. The germline gives CDR1 DFQATT, CDR2 SNEGSKA (reference sequence). The CDR3 is 17 amino acids. CDR3 region: CSASETGGSPGANVLTF. The CDR3 bases are TGCAGTGCTAGTGAGACAGGGGGCTCGCCTGGGGCCAACGTCCTGACTTTC.

This clonotype was seen ten or more times. This chain connects TRBV14 to TRBJ2-3; 11 bases are a match to TRBD2. This CDR3 is 18 amino acids long. Per germline, CDR1 SGHDN and CDR2 FVKESK. With 3 bases clipped from V and 0 bases from J, the junction kept 8 bases outside the gene matches. The CDR3 loop is CASSHASGLAASTDTQYF. The CDR3 DNA reads TGTGCCAGCAGCCACGCTTCGGGACTAGCGGCTAGCACAGATACGCAGTATTTT.

A note on this clonotype: Sequence at one end of the junction differs from germline and may be a read error. This chain connects TRBV7-8 to TRBJ2-5, with 8 bases fitting TRBD1. The germline CDR1 and CDR2 sequences are SGHVS and FQNEAQ. The CDR3 covers 15 residues. CDR3 nucleotides: TGTGCCAGCAGCTTAGCGACAGGGGTCGGCGAGACCCAGCACTTC. It yields the protein CASSLATGVGETQHF.

This clonotype was seen ten or more times. As DNA, the CDR3 is TGCAGCGTTCATAAGGTTTGGGAGACCCAGTACTTC. Amino acid sequence: CSVHKVWETQYF. The chain employs TRBV29-1 and TRBJ2-5; D is uncertain. CDR3 size: 12 residues. Germline-derived CDR1 and CDR2 are SQVTM and ANQGSEA. Between the trimmed V and J ends, which lost 5 bases and 5 bases, there was a span of 12 bases.

The V call is TRBV5-4, the J call TRBJ1-6; a possible D gene is TRBD1 (6 bases). The CDR3 length is 14 residues. CDR1 and CDR2 (germline): SGHNT, YYREEE (reference sequence). Trimming stripped 0 bases from V and 9 bases from J, with 10 bases between. This chain's CDR3 is CASSLEGGFSPLHF. In DNA form, the CDR3 reads TGTGCCAGCAGCTTGGAAGGGGGGTTTTCACCCCTCCACTTT.

This clonotype has only a few counts. Here the CDR3 DNA reads TGTGCCATCAGTGGTAGCGGGAACAATGAGCAGTTCTTC. Amino acid sequence: CAISGSGNNEQFF. The chain employs TRBV10-3 and TRBJ2-1; TRBD2 matches 8 bases. V lost 4 bases to trimming and J lost 5 bases; unmatched junction nucleotides: 1. CDR3 length equals 13 residues. Per germline, CDR1 ENHRY and CDR2 SYGVKD.

This clonotype has at least ten counts. This chain connects TRBV20-1 to TRBJ2-7, with D hard to call. Germline V gene lookup returns CDR1 DFQATT and CDR2 SNEGSKA (reference sequence). The CDR3 runs 11 residues. Deletions cut 8 bases from V and 3 bases from J, with 11 bases between. The CDR3 DNA reads as TGCAGTTTTCAGACTGGCTACGAGCAGTACTTC. It is translated as CSFQTGYEQYF.

This sequence joins TRBV28 and TRBJ2-5; 8 bases align to TRBD1. Germline V gives CDR1 MDHEN, CDR2 SYDVKM. The junction had 10 bases not matched to a gene; V was cut back by 5 bases and J by 5 bases. The length of the CDR3 is 15 residues. This CDR3 is CASSDPTGAGETQYF. CDR3 coding DNA: TGTGCCAGCAGTGATCCGACAGGGGCCGGTGAGACCCAGTACTTC.

This clonotype was seen many times. The V gene is TRBV28, the J gene TRBJ2-3, with D unresolved. Per the germline V gene, CDR1 is MDHEN and CDR2 is SYDVKM. Trimming took off 1 base at V and 12 bases at J, with 14 bases between the two ends. This CDR3 spans 13 amino acids. The CDR3 spells CASSLSPIGLQYF. The CDR3 region has the DNA TGTGCCAGCAGTTTATCCCCTATAGGTCTCCAGTATTTT.